One and the same sample provided the 14 T cell receptor beta chains below, sequenced in a study of blood T cell repertoires in COVID-19. The data were produced by immunoSEQ multiplex PCR, yet TCRdb's version contains in-frame clones alone and is incomplete. In the table there are under 50,000 clones, about 90% of which are singletons. The sequenced sample consisted of peripheral blood. The source is a man aged 70 or older with active COVID-19.

CDR3 nucleotide sequence: TGTGCCAGTAGTATTGGGGGGAATCAGCCCCAGCATTTT. It is translated as CASSIGGNQPQHF. The chain combines TRBV19 with TRBJ1-5; tentative D call: TRBD1 (5 bases). V lost 3 bases to trimming and J lost 4 bases, with 7 bases between them. The CDR3 is 13 amino acids. Per the germline V gene, CDR1 is LNHDA and CDR2 is SQIVND (reference sequence).

V gene TRBV11-2 combines with J gene TRBJ2-1; 9 bases line up with TRBD2. The length of the CDR3 is 17 residues. In germline, CDR1 is SGHAT, CDR2 FQNNGV. V trimming: 5 bases; J trimming: 6 bases; junction bases outside the gene matches: 14. The CDR3 region has the DNA TGTGCCAGCAGCCCGGGCATACAAGCGGGGGGCCTCAATGAGCAGTTCTTC. This sequence encodes CASSPGIQAGGLNEQFF.

The V call is TRBV7-2, the J call TRBJ1-2; 9 bases fit TRBD1. V dropped 5 bases and J dropped 6; count of bases not matched to a gene: 7. The CDR3 extends over 14 amino acids. Germline V lookup: CDR1 SGHTA, CDR2 FQGNSA. The CDR3 DNA follows: TGTGCCAGCAGCCCCCGGGACAGGGATCATGGCTACACCTTC. It yields the protein CASSPRDRDHGYTF.

The rearrangement links TRBV19 to TRBJ1-2, with 7 bases aligning to TRBD1. CDR1 and CDR2 (germline): LNHDA, SQIVND (reference sequence). This CDR3 has 11 residues. After removal of 9 bases from V and 7 bases from J, the junction contained 5 bases not matched to a gene. The chain's CDR3 is CASGQVRGYTF. CDR3 sequence (DNA): TGTGCCAGCGGACAGGTCCGTGGCTACACCTTC.

The count of this clone is one. This sequence joins TRBV9 and TRBJ2-7; 9 bases are a match to TRBD1. The CDR3 is 15 amino acids. Per the germline V gene, CDR1 is SGDLS and CDR2 is YYNGEE. With 0 bases clipped from V and 2 bases from J, the junction kept 3 bases outside the gene matches. The CDR3 sequence: CASSVGGQGPYEQYF. CDR3 coding DNA: TGTGCCAGCAGCGTAGGGGGACAGGGTCCCTACGAGCAGTACTTC.

The rearrangement joins TRBV5-1 to TRBJ2-4, with 9 bases that match TRBD1. The germline V gene encodes CDR1 SGHRS and CDR2 YFSETQ. Germline trimming cut 3 bases from V and 8 bases from J; bases unmatched to any gene: 12. The CDR3 runs to 16 residues. CDR3 nucleotide sequence: TGCGCCAGCAGCTACGCCGCCGGGACAGGGTCCCACATTCAGTACTTC. It encodes CASSYAAGTGSHIQYF.

J is TRBJ2-1 and V is TRBV19; 8 bases agree with TRBD1. The trim removed 8 bases at V and 5 bases at J, leaving 14 bases unmatched. Per the germline V gene, CDR1 is LNHDA and CDR2 is SQIVND (reference sequence). The CDR3 spans 16 residues. The CDR3 loop reads CASGRQGRALNNEQFF. The CDR3 DNA sequence: TGTGCCAGTGGGAGACAGGGGCGCGCGCTTAACAATGAGCAGTTCTTC.

The J gene is TRBJ2-7, the V gene TRBV7-2; possible D gene TRBD2, 5 bases. CDR3 length: 15 residues. Trimming shortened V by 0 bases and J by 1 base, and 10 bases separated the two germline ends. CDR1 is SGHTA, CDR2 FQGNSA, per germline. CDR3 amino acids: CASSLASGRSYEQYF. As DNA, the CDR3 is TGTGCCAGCAGCTTAGCATCTGGGAGATCCTACGAGCAGTACTTC.

V is TRBV7-8 and J is TRBJ2-2; D is perhaps TRBD2 (6 bases). The V gene lost 10 bases and the J gene lost 4 bases, with 13 bases spanning the gap. CDR1 is SGHVS, CDR2 FQNEAQ, per germline. The CDR3 extends over 13 amino acids. CDR3 protein: CANGGQSTGELFF. The CDR3 DNA reads TGTGCCAACGGGGGTCAAAGCACCGGGGAGCTGTTTTTT.

The chain recombines TRBV5-1 with TRBJ1-1; D might be TRBD1 (6 bases). Germline V gene sequence: CDR1 SGHRS, CDR2 YFSETQ. Trimming left V 3 bases short and J 0 bases short, with 12 bases between. The CDR3 totals 15 residues. The CDR3 spells CASSYLGTLNTEAFF. The CDR3 region has the DNA TGCGCCAGCAGCTACCTAGGGACATTGAACACTGAAGCTTTCTTT.

This chain links TRBV2 with TRBJ2-5; D might be TRBD1 (6 bases). Trimming left V 6 bases short and J 5 bases short, with 16 bases between. Germline V gives CDR1 SNHLY, CDR2 FYNNEI. This CDR3 region has 14 residues. This chain's CDR3 is CASSRTGLGETQYF. DNA of the CDR3: TGTGCCAGCAGCCGCACAGGGCTGGGGGAGACCCAGTACTTC. The full variable domain, rest sourced from reference TRBV2 and TRBJ2-5, is EPEVTQTPSHQVTQMGQEVILRCVPISNHLYFYWYRQILGQKVEFLVSFYNNEISEKSEIFDDQFSVERPDGSNFTLKIRSTKLEDSAMYFCASSRTGLGETQYFGPGTRLLVL.

This rearrangement joins TRBV12-3 or TRBV12-4 to TRBJ1-6, with no clear D. Between the trimmed V and J ends, which lost 5 bases and 9 bases, there was a span of 11 bases. The CDR3 sequence is 13 residues long. In DNA, the CDR3 is TGTGCCAGCAGTCCCGCCGAGATTTCACCCCTCCACTTT. Encoded protein: CASSPAEISPLHF.

The rearrangement links TRBV7-4 to TRBJ2-7, with D possibly being TRBD2 (6 bases). V lost 3 bases to trimming and J lost 2 bases, with 11 bases between them. The CDR3 totals 14 residues. Germline-derived CDR1 and CDR2 are SGHVT and SQSDAQ. CDR3 loop: CASSLSGQTYEQYF. The CDR3 DNA is TGTGCCAGCAGCTTGAGCGGGCAGACCTACGAGCAGTACTTC.

This rearrangement joins TRBV4-1 to TRBJ1-2; D ambiguous. Germline V gene sequence: CDR1 MGHRA, CDR2 YSYEKL. There are 16 residues in the CDR3. V lost 2 bases and J lost 4, with 17 bases in between. The CDR3: CASSQPREREGYGYTF. The CDR3 DNA sequence: TGCGCCAGCAGCCAACCTCGGGAGAGGGAAGGCTATGGCTACACCTTC.